This T cell receptor beta chain was identified in a study of cytomegalovirus exposure and HLA in healthy donors. The CDR3 is made up of 13 amino acids. V lost 8 bases and J 4 bases, leaving 14 bases between the germline ends. Looked up from germline, CDR1 is MGHDK and CDR2 is SYGVNS. Use of 60 Vbeta and 13 Jbeta primers characterized the PCR. The table came from immunoSEQ multiplex PCR; TCRdb's copy has only in-frame clones and leaves some out. The sample shows more than 100,000 clones, approximately 15% of them seen only once. This clone was seen only a few times. The antigen is undetermined. Study results and caveats: For most TCR beta V segments, an earlier analysis put the productive rate at about 90% or about 30% of the time. The majority of TCR sequences were rare, yet some public TCRs appeared in many donors.

The specimen was PBMCs. The TCR was taken from a woman younger than 35 in good health and CMV-seronegative. The rearrangement links TRBV25-1 to TRBJ1-2, with D unclear. CDR3 region: CASCREVAYGYTF. The CDR3 coding sequence is TGTGCCAGCTGCCGAGAGGTTGCCTATGGCTACACCTTC.